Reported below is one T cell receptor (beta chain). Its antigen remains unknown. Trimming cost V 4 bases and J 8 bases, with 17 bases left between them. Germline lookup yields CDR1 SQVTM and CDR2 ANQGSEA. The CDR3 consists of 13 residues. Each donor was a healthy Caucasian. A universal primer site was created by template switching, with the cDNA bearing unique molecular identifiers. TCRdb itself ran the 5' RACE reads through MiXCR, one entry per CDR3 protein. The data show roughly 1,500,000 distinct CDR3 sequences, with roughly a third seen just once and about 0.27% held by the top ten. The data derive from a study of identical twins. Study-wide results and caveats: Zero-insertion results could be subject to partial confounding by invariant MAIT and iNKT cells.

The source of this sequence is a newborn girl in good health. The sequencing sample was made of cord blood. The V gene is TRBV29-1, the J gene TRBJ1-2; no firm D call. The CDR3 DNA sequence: TGCAGCGTTGGTCCAATCAGCGGGGAGGGCTACACCTTC. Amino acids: CSVGPISGEGYTF.